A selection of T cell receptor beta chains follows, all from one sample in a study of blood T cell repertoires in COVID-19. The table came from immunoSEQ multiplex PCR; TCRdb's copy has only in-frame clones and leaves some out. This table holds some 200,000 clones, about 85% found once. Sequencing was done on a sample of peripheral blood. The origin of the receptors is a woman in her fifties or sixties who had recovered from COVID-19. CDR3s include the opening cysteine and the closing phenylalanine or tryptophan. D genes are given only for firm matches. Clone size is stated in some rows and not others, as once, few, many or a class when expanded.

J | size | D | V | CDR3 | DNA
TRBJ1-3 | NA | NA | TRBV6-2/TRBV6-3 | CASSSGTGNTIYF | TGTGCCAGCAGTTCCGGGACAGGAAACACCATATATTTT
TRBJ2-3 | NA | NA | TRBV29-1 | CSGGGASGDTQYF | TGCAGCGGAGGGGGGGCCAGCGGAGATACGCAGTATTTT
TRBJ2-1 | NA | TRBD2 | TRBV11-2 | CASLLGSGGDHNEQFF | TGTGCCAGCTTACTTGGTAGCGGGGGGGATCACAATGAGCAGTTCTTC
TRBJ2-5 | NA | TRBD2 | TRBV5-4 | CASSLMVAGGAETQYF | TGTGCCAGCAGCTTGATGGTAGCGGGGGGAGCGGAGACCCAGTACTTC
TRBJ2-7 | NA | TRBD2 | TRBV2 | CATLPERLAGAEEQYF | TGTGCCACCTTACCGGAGAGACTAGCGGGTGCAGAGGAGCAGTACTTC
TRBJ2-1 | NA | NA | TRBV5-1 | CASSLNEVEEQFF | TGCGCCAGCAGCTTGAACGAGGTCGAGGAGCAGTTCTTC
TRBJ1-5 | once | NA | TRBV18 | CASSPPGWRDSNQPQHF | TGTGCCAGCTCACCACCGGGGTGGAGGGATAGCAATCAGCCCCAGCATTTT
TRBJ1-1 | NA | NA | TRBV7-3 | CASSFYGNTEAFF | TGTGCCAGCAGCTTTTACGGGAACACTGAAGCTTTCTTT
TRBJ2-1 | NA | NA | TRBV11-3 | CASSQSLGEQFF | TGTGCCAGCAGCCAATCCCTCGGTGAGCAGTTCTTC
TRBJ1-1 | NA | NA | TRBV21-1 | CASSKGACEGMNTEAFF | TGTGCCAGCAGCAAAGGAGCCTGCGAGGGTATGAACACTGAAGCTTTCTTT
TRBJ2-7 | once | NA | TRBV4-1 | CASSQVPGVGYEQYF | TGCGCCAGCAGCCAAGTCCCAGGGGTTGGCTACGAGCAGTACTTC
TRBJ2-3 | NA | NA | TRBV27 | CASQGTPSTDTQYF | TGTGCCAGCCAGGGGACACCTAGCACAGATACGCAGTATTTT
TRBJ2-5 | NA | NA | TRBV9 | CASSVDRGTQYF | TGTGCCAGCAGCGTAGATCGAGGGACCCAGTACTTC
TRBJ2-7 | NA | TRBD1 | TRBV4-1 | CASSQDAGTASYEQYF | TGCGCCAGCAGCCAGGACGCCGGGACAGCCTCCTACGAGCAGTACTTC
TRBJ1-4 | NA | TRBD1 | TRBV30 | CAGDRESEKLFF | TGTGCCGGCGACAGGGAAAGTGAAAAACTGTTTTTT
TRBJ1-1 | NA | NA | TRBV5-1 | CASSLGRTGTAEAFF | TGCGCCAGCAGCTTGGGAAGGACGGGAACAGCTGAAGCTTTCTTT
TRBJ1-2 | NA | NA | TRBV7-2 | CASSLEAWAGRTMKGYTF | TGTGCCAGCAGCTTAGAGGCATGGGCAGGGCGAACTATGAAAGGCTACACCTTC
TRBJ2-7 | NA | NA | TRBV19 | CASTGDTGYEQYF | TGTGCCAGTACTGGGGACACAGGCTACGAGCAGTACTTC
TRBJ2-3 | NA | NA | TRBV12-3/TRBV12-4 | CASSIPSTDTQYF | TGTGCCAGCAGTATCCCTAGCACAGATACGCAGTATTTT
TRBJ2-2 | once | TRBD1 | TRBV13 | CASSRRQGGGTGELFF | TGTGCCAGCAGCAGACGACAGGGGGGAGGCACCGGGGAGCTGTTTTTT
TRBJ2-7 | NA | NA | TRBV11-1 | CASSLYGYEQYF | TGTGCCAGCAGCTTATACGGGTACGAGCAGTACTTC
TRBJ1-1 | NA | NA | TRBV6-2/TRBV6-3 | CASSPTAGLNTEAFF | TGTGCCAGCAGCCCAACAGCAGGACTAAACACTGAAGCTTTCTTT
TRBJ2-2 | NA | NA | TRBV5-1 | CASSPTSYTGELFF | TGCGCCAGCAGCCCGACTTCCTACACCGGGGAGCTGTTTTTT
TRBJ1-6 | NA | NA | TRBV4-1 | CASSLLRGNYNSPLHF | TGCGCCAGCAGCCTTTTAAGGGGTAACTATAATTCACCCCTCCACTTT
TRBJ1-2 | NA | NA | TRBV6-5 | CASSYSADYGYTF | TGTGCCAGCAGTTACTCTGCAGACTATGGCTACACCTTC
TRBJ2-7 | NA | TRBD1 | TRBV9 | CASSVRGGTGDEQYF | TGTGCCAGCAGCGTCAGGGGAGGGACAGGGGACGAGCAGTACTTC
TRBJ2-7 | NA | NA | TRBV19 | CASSNGVEQYF | TGTGCCAGTAGTAACGGGGTCGAGCAGTACTTC
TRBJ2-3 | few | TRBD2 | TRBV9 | CASSEAREATQYF | TGTGCCAGCAGCGAAGCACGGGAGGCTACGCAGTATTTT
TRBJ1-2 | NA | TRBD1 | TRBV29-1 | CSVEAVSGGYGYTF | TGCAGCGTTGAAGCCGTGTCAGGGGGGTATGGCTACACCTTC
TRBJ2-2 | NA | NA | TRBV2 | CASSVRTDTGELFF | TGTGCCAGCAGTGTCCGGACAGACACCGGGGAGCTGTTTTTT
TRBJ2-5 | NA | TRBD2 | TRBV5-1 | CASSSLANSQETQYF | TGCGCCAGCAGCTCACTAGCGAATTCGCAAGAGACCCAGTACTTC
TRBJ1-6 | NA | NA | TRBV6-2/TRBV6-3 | CASSYRQGSSPLHF | TGTGCCAGCAGTTACAGGCAGGGGAGTTCACCCCTCCACTTT
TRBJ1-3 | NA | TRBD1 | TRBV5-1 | CASSAGGARNTIYF | TGCGCCAGCAGCGCAGGGGGCGCGAGAAACACCATATATTTT
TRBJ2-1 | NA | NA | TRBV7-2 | CASSSAYLAGSYNEQFF | TGTGCCAGCAGCTCCGCCTATCTAGCCGGCTCCTACAATGAGCAGTTCTTC
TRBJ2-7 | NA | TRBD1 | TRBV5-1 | CASSGQGYEQYF | TGCGCCAGCAGCGGACAGGGCTACGAGCAGTACTTC
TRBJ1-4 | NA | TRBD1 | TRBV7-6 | CASSQGATNEKLFF | TGTGCCAGCAGCCAGGGGGCCACTAATGAAAAACTGTTTTTT
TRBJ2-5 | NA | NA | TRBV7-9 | CASSATNRDWETQYF | TGTGCCAGCAGCGCCACTAACCGGGACTGGGAGACCCAGTACTTC
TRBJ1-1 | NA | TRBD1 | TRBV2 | CASSEDRGAVAFF | TGTGCCAGCAGTGAAGACAGGGGGGCGGTAGCTTTCTTT
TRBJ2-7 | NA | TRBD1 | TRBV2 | CASSEDRGAYEQYF | TGTGCCAGCAGCGAGGACAGGGGCGCCTACGAGCAGTACTTC
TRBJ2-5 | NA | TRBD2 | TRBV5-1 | CASSPGLAGGQETQYF | TGCGCCAGCAGCCCGGGGCTAGCGGGGGGGCAGGAGACCCAGTACTTC
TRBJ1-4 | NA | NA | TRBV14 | CASSLTQNGGEKLFF | TGTGCCAGCAGCCTCACCCAAAACGGAGGCGAAAAACTGTTTTTT
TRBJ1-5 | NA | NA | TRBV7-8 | CASSLTVRGRLSNQPQHF | TGTGCCAGCAGCTTGACCGTGCGGGGGCGGCTTAGCAATCAGCCCCAGCATTTT